The T cell receptor beta chain under discussion was sequenced for a study of blood T cell repertoires in COVID-19. Overall study: Specimens from acute and convalescent COVID-19 originated in the United States, Italy and Spain. T cells, B-cell-depleted T cells, or PBMCs supplied cDNA or gDNA.

This clone was found once. In the original workflow: Counts of nucleated cells, estimated from reference gene primer amplification, were obtained. Repertoires were generated with immunoSEQ multiplex PCR, while TCRdb's copy carries only in-frame clones and drops some. The V and J calls and the clone size are those of that table, but D and trimming were determined from the DNA. The data hold some 100,000 clones, with approximately 90% observed a single time. V was clipped by 5 bases and J by 5 bases, with 12 bases between them. CDR1 is SQVTM and CDR2 is ANQGSEA in the germline V gene. The CDR3 extends over 12 amino acids.

The V gene is TRBV29-1, the J gene TRBJ2-5; D unresolved. The TCR originated in a man between 45 and 60 years old with acute or convalescent COVID-19. Sequenced: peripheral blood. Written as DNA, the CDR3 is TGCAGCGTTTCGAGTTTCATGGAGACCCAGTACTTC. Translated, it gives CSVSSFMETQYF.